The 28 T cell receptor beta chains reported below all come from one sample, sequenced in a study of T cell repertoires in cytomegalovirus infection. Via MiXCR, TCRdb re-called the reads, giving one row per CDR3 protein. The data contain around 530,000 distinct CDR3 sequences, more than 20% of them singletons. The specimen sequenced was PBMCs. The receptors here all came from a human donor in good health (CMV status not recorded). Some clones in this sample may be carry-over from other donors' samples.

The chain couples TRBV6-2 or TRBV6-3 to TRBJ2-5, with 10 bases lining up with TRBD1. Germline V CDR1 and CDR2: MNHEY, SVGEGT. J was trimmed by 1 base and V by 6 bases; bases with no gene match: 5. This CDR3 contains 15 residues. CDR3 loop: CASRKWTGGQETQYF. The CDR3, as DNA: TGTGCCAGCAGAAAGTGGACAGGGGGCCAAGAGACCCAGTACTTC.

This chain links TRBV5-4 with TRBJ2-1; D not resolved. CDR1 is SGHNT and CDR2 is YYREEE in the germline V gene (reference sequence). The V gene lost 0 bases and the J gene lost 2 bases, with 9 bases spanning the gap. The CDR3 spans 15 residues. CDR3 sequence reads: CASSLEGFAYNEQFF. Here the CDR3 DNA reads TGTGCCAGCAGCTTGGAAGGGTTTGCCTACAATGAGCAGTTCTTC.

This clonotype was observed many times. The chain links TRBV7-2 to TRBJ1-2; D is perhaps TRBD1 (6 bases). Germline assignment: CDR1 SGHTA and CDR2 FQGNSA. With 6 bases removed from V and 0 bases from J, the gap between germline ends came to 14 bases. The length of the CDR3 is 15 residues. The CDR3 reads CASSPTGGANYGYTF. For the CDR3, the DNA is TGTGCCAGCAGTCCGACAGGTGGAGCTAACTATGGCTACACCTTC.

Ten or more counts support this clonotype. V gene TRBV7-2 combines with J gene TRBJ2-6, with 11 bases lining up with TRBD1. Trimming cost V 2 bases and J 2 bases; bases outside gene matches: 2. The CDR3 spans 17 residues. Germline CDR1 SGHTA, CDR2 FQGNSA. CDR3 nucleotide sequence: TGTGCCAGCAGCTTAAGGACAGGGGGCGCTGGGGCCAACGTCCTGACTTTC. Translated: CASSLRTGGAGANVLTF.

There are a few counts of this clonotype. The genes are TRBV7-6 and TRBJ2-7; D gene unclear. The CDR3 has 13 amino acids. Per germline, CDR1 SGHVS and CDR2 FNYEAQ. Trimming removed 0 bases at V and 4 bases at J, with 7 bases between. In DNA form, the CDR3 reads TGTGCCAGCAGCTTAGCGTTAGAATACGAGCAGTACGTC. Its protein product is CASSLALEYEQYV.

In this sample, this clonotype turned up a few times. The chain combines TRBV7-9 with TRBJ2-7; no clear D. The V gene's germline CDR1 is SEHNR and CDR2 FQNEAQ (reference sequence). CDR3 length: 12 amino acids. Trimming removed 5 bases from V and 4 bases from J, with 9 bases in between. The CDR3 coding sequence is TGTGCCAGCAGCCCCACCCAGTACGAGCAGTACTTC. This encodes CASSPTQYEQYF.

This clonotype was picked up a small number of times. V gene TRBV6-5 combines with J gene TRBJ1-5; no definite D call. V was trimmed by 8 bases and J by 3 bases, leaving 11 bases between them. The CDR3 is 13 amino acids. The germline CDR1 and CDR2 sequences are MNHEY and SVGAGI. This chain's CDR3 is CASGKVNNQPQHF. The DNA of the CDR3 is TGTGCCAGCGGCAAGGTGAACAATCAGCCCCAGCATTTT.

This clonotype was observed a few times. CDR3 residues: CASSTGLAGRTGELFF. DNA for the CDR3: TGTGCCAGCAGCACCGGACTAGCGGGAAGGACCGGGGAGCTGTTTTTT. The genes are TRBV7-2 and TRBJ2-2; 12 bases agree with TRBD2. From germline, CDR1 is SGHTA and CDR2 FQGNSA. V lost 5 bases to trimming and J lost 5 bases; unmatched junction nucleotides: 6. This CDR3 comprises 16 residues.

The chain recombines TRBV11-2 with TRBJ2-3, with 13 nucleotides matching TRBD2. The CDR3 covers 16 residues. The ends lost 1 base at V and 6 bases at J; junction bases unmatched: 4. Germline V CDR1 and CDR2: SGHAT, FQNNGV. Written as DNA, the CDR3 is TGTGCCAGCAGCTTAGCACTAGCGGGAGGGCGTGATACGCAGTATTTT. This encodes CASSLALAGGRDTQYF. Using reference TRBV11-2 and TRBJ2-3 for the parts outside the CDR3, the full variable domain is EAGVAQSPRYKIIEKRQSVAFWCNPISGHATLYWYQQILGQGPKLLIQFQNNGVVDDSQLPKDRFSAERLKGVDSTLKIQPAKLEDSAVYLCASSLALAGGRDTQYFGPGTRLTVL.

This clonotype was seen only a few times. V usage is TRBV11-2 and J usage is TRBJ2-2; 9 bases are shared with TRBD2. The germline gives CDR1 SGHAT, CDR2 FQNNGV. The CDR3 covers 18 residues. With V trimmed by 0 bases and J by 1 base, 6 bases remained unmatched. The CDR3 region is CASSLEGGRAGNTGELFF. CDR3 nucleotide sequence: TGTGCCAGCAGCTTAGAAGGCGGGAGGGCCGGGAACACCGGGGAGCTGTTTTTT.

In its sample, this clonotype was seen many times. The V call is TRBV7-2, the J call TRBJ2-5; weak D call: TRBD1 (6 bases). The CDR3 extends over 15 amino acids. Germline-derived CDR1 and CDR2 are SGHTA and FQGNSA. Trimming removed 2 bases at V and 2 bases at J, with 12 bases between. As DNA, the CDR3 is TGTGCCAGCAGCTTAAACCGTGGGACACAAGAGACCCAGTACTTC. It codes for CASSLNRGTQETQYF.

The chain has TRBV7-4 and TRBJ2-7; D ambiguous. Trimming pared 4 bases from V and 4 bases from J, leaving 8 bases between. This CDR3 region has 12 residues. Germline V gene sequence: CDR1 SGHVT, CDR2 SQSDAQ. The CDR3 protein is CASSSSFYEQYV. CDR3 sequence (DNA): TGTGCCAGCAGCTCCTCTTTTTACGAGCAGTACGTC.

The table lists this clonotype with a few counts. The chain combines TRBV19 with TRBJ2-1, with 10 bases matching TRBD2. CDR3 length: 14 residues. Germline V gene data show CDR1 as LNHDA and CDR2 as SQIVND (reference sequence). With 10 bases clipped from V and 2 bases from J, the junction kept 5 bases outside the gene matches. This CDR3 reads CATVLAGAYNEQFF. The CDR3 nucleotides read TGTGCCACCGTGCTAGCGGGGGCCTACAATGAGCAGTTCTTC.

This clonotype was detected only a few times. The chain uses TRBV5-4 and TRBJ2-5; 14 bases are a match to TRBD2. V was clipped by 4 bases and J by 5 bases; unmatched bases: 10. The CDR3 consists of 17 residues. Germline CDR1 reads SGHNT; CDR2 reads YYREEE (reference sequence). The CDR3 region has the DNA TGTGCCAGCAGCCAGTGGACTAGCGGGAGGTCCCGGGAGACCCAGTACTTC. Translation: CASSQWTSGRSRETQYF.

This clonotype came up a few times. The gene calls are TRBV24-1 and TRBJ1-2, with a tentative D call TRBD1 (5 bases). Germline CDR1 and CDR2: KGHDR and SFDVKD. The CDR3 totals 13 residues. Trimming pared 5 bases from V and 3 bases from J, leaving 9 bases between. The CDR3 nucleotides read TGTGCCACCAGTGTACAGGCGGACTATGGCTACACCTTC. Amino acids: CATSVQADYGYTF.

The rearrangement links TRBV12-3 or TRBV12-4 to TRBJ2-7; tentatively, D is TRBD1 or TRBD2 (5 bases each). CDR3 length equals 13 residues. V was shortened by 3 bases and J by 2 bases, with 8 bases between the two germline ends. CDR3 amino acids: CASSLGPAYEQYV. Written as DNA, the CDR3 is TGTGCCAGCAGTTTGGGACCGGCCTACGAGCAGTACGTC.

The chain combines TRBV9 with TRBJ1-1, with 7 nucleotides matching TRBD1. Germline values: CDR1 SGDLS, CDR2 YYNGEE. The CDR3 spans 15 residues. Losses at the gene ends were 3 bases for V and 0 bases for J; bases not matched to a gene: 5. The CDR3 region has the DNA TGTGCCAGCAGCGACCGGGACAGCATGAACACTGAAGCTTTCTTT. It codes for CASSDRDSMNTEAFF.

This chain connects TRBV20-1 to TRBJ2-7, with 9 bases that match TRBD1. J lost 2 bases, V lost 4 bases, and 12 bases had no gene match. CDR1 is DFQATT and CDR2 is SNEGSKA in the germline V gene (reference sequence). The CDR3 is 16 residues long. Here the CDR3 reads CSAMGGPGQGAYEQYF. As DNA, the CDR3 is TGCAGTGCTATGGGGGGGCCGGGACAGGGAGCCTACGAGCAGTACTTC.

V and J are TRBV5-1 and TRBJ1-2; 7 bases match TRBD1. This CDR3 comprises 13 residues. Per germline, CDR1 SGHRS and CDR2 YFSETQ. V was pared by 9 bases and J by 5 bases, with 10 bases of the junction left unmatched. The CDR3 spells CATSPGQIYGYTF. DNA for the CDR3: TGCGCCACGTCCCCGGGACAGATATATGGCTACACCTTC.

The V call is TRBV27, the J call TRBJ2-5; unclear D gene. Looked up from germline, CDR1 is MNHEY and CDR2 is SMNVEV (reference sequence). The CDR3 runs to 12 residues. V was shortened by 4 bases and J by 4 bases, with 7 bases between the two germline ends. For the CDR3, the DNA is TGTGCCAGCAGTTCCTCCCTAGAGACCCAGTACTTC. Its translation is CASSSSLETQYF.

CDR3 in amino acids: CASSQGGRSREQYF. DNA for the CDR3: TGTGCCAGCAGCCAAGGCGGGAGGTCTCGCGAGCAGTACTTC. The J gene is TRBJ2-7, the V gene TRBV4-2, with 8 bases lining up with TRBD2. CDR3 length: 14 amino acids. Trimming removed 1 base from V and 6 bases from J; junction bases left unmatched: 5. From germline, CDR1 is LGHNA and CDR2 YNFKEQ.

This clonotype turned up a few times. The J gene is TRBJ2-3, the V gene TRBV7-8; 8 bases agree with TRBD1. J was trimmed by 2 bases and V by 8 bases; bases with no gene match: 9. Germline V gene lookup returns CDR1 SGHVS and CDR2 FQNEAQ. The CDR3 consists of 15 residues. The CDR3 DNA sequence: TGTGCCAGCGCGGTCCAGGGGGCCAACACAGATACGCAGTATTTT. Protein sequence: CASAVQGANTDTQYF.

This clonotype appeared a few times. The chain employs TRBV7-8 and TRBJ2-7; no clear D gene. Germline CDR1 reads SGHVS; CDR2 reads FQNEAQ. Trimming stripped 0 bases from V and 5 bases from J, with 8 bases between. This CDR3 is built from 13 residues. The CDR3 DNA follows: TGTGCCAGCAGCTTAGCGTGGGGAAACGAGCAGTACGTC. Amino acids: CASSLAWGNEQYV.

This chain connects TRBV7-3 to TRBJ2-7; maybe TRBD1 (6 bases). The CDR3 spans 13 residues. The V gene lost 3 bases and the J gene lost 6 bases, with 12 bases spanning the gap. CDR1 and CDR2 (germline): SGHTA, FQGTGA. The CDR3 nucleotides are TGTGCCAGCAGCTTCTTACAGGGTAGCGAGCAGTACTTC. Encoded protein: CASSFLQGSEQYF. Complete variable domain (other parts from reference TRBV7-3 and TRBJ2-7): GAGVSQTPSNKVTEKGKYVELRCDPISGHTALYWYRQSLGQGPEFLIYFQGTGAADDSGLPNDRFFAVRPEGSVSTLKIQRTERGDSAVYLCASSFLQGSEQYFGPGTRLTVT.

CDR3 DNA: TGTGCCAGCAGCTTAGCCCTTTCGAGGGTGGGCAATCAGCCCCAGCATTTT. Its protein is CASSLALSRVGNQPQHF. The chain carries TRBV7-2 and TRBJ1-5; D uncertain. The germline V gene has CDR1 SGHTA and CDR2 FQGNSA. The CDR3 sequence is 17 residues long. The ends were cut back, 0 bases at V and 2 bases at J, with 14 bases in the middle.

The rearrangement joins TRBV7-9 to TRBJ2-7; the match to TRBD1 covers 9 bases. Germline V gene lookup returns CDR1 SEHNR and CDR2 FQNEAQ (reference sequence). CDR3 size: 15 residues. J lost 5 bases, V lost 5 bases, and 10 bases had no gene match. DNA of the CDR3: TGTGCCAGCAGCACCGGGACAGGGATGGCGCACGAGCAGTACTTC. Protein: CASSTGTGMAHEQYF. Full variable domain (outside the CDR3, taken from reference TRBV7-9 and TRBJ2-7): DTGVSQNPRHKITKRGQNVTFRCDPISEHNRLYWYRQTLGQGPEFLTYFQNEAQLEKSRLLSDRFSAERPKGSFSTLEIQRTEQGDSAMYLCASSTGTGMAHEQYFGPGTRLTVT.

This clonotype was recorded a few times. J is TRBJ2-2 and V is TRBV7-2; TRBD2 matches at 11 bases. V dropped 2 bases and J dropped 5; count of bases not matched to a gene: 4. The CDR3 consists of 16 residues. CDR1 and CDR2 from the germline V gene are SGHTA and FQGNSA. CDR3 protein: CASSLSLAGGTGELFF. The CDR3 region has the DNA TGTGCCAGCAGCTTAAGTTTAGCGGGAGGGACCGGGGAGCTGTTTTTT.

This clonotype turned up a few times. V and J are TRBV20-1 and TRBJ2-7; 9 positions match TRBD2. The V gene's germline CDR1 is DFQATT and CDR2 SNEGSKA (reference sequence). The CDR3 is made up of 15 amino acids. The V gene end was trimmed by 6 bases and the J gene end by 7 bases; junction bases not matched to a gene: 16. As DNA, the CDR3 is TGCAGTGCCCCAAAGGCGGGAGGGGGCCAAGGGGAGCAGTACGTC. This translates into CSAPKAGGGQGEQYV.